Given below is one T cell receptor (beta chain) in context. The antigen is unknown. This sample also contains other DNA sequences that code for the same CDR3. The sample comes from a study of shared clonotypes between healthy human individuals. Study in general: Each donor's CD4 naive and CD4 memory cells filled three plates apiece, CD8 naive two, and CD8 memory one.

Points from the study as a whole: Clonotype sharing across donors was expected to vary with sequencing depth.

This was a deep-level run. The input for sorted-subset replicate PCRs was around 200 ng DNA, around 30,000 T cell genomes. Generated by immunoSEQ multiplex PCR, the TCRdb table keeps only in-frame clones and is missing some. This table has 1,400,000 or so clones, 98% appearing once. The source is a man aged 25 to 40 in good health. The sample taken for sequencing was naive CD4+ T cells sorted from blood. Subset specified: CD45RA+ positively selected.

CDR3 coding DNA: TGCGCCAGCAGCTTGGGGACTAGCGGTTACGAGCAGTACTTC. Protein product: CASSLGTSGYEQYF. The rearrangement joins TRBV5-1 to TRBJ2-7; 10 bases align to TRBD2. CDR1 SGHRS and CDR2 YFSETQ come from the germline V gene. The CDR3 covers 14 residues. After removal of 0 bases from V and 4 bases from J, the junction contained 1 base not matched to a gene.